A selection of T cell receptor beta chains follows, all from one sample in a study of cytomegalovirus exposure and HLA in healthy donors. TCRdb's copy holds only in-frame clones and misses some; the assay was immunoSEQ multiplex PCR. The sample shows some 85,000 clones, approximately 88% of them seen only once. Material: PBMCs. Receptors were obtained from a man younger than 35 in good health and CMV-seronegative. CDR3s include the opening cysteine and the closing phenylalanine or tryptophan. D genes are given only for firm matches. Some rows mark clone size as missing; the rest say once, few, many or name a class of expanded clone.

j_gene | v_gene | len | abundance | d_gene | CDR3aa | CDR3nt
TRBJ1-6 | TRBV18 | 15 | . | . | CASSLQGSNNSPLHF | TGTGCCAGCTCACTCCAGGGCTCCAATAATTCACCCCTCCACTTT
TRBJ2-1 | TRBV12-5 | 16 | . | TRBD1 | CASGFEGQGGLDEQFF | TGTGCTAGTGGTTTTGAGGGACAGGGGGGTTTGGATGAGCAGTTCTTC
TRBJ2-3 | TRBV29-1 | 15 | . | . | CSVLVGLQNTDTQYF | TGCAGCGTTCTCGTCGGACTGCAAAACACAGATACGCAGTATTTT
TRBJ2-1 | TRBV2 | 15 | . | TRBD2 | CASSEKASGRARQFF | TGTGCCAGCAGTGAAAAGGCTAGCGGGAGGGCCCGGCAGTTCTTC
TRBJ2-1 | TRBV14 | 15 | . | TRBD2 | CASSPPGLAGNEQFF | TGTGCCAGCAGCCCGCCGGGACTAGCGGGGAATGAGCAGTTCTTC
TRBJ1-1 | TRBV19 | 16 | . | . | CASSTYGGLLNTEAFF | TGTGCCAGCTCAACCTATGGGGGACTCTTGAACACTGAAGCTTTCTTT
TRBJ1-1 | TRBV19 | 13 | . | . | CASSIGPGTEAFF | TGTGCCAGTAGTATAGGGCCGGGCACTGAAGCTTTCTTT
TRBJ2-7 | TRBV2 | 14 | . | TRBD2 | CASSPRTSWSEQYF | TGTGCCAGCAGTCCCCGGACTAGCTGGTCCGAGCAGTACTTC
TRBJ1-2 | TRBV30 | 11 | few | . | CAWSWVGGYTF | TGTGCCTGGAGTTGGGTGGGCGGCTACACCTTC
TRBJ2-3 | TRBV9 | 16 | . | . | CASSARDRLSTDTQYF | TGTGCCAGCAGCGCCCGCGACAGGCTCAGCACAGATACGCAGTATTTT